This passage covers 22 T cell receptor beta chains from one sample sequenced in a study of OX40 agonist ivuxolimab in advanced cancers. Repertoires were generated with immunoSEQ multiplex PCR, while TCRdb's copy carries only in-frame clones and drops some. Among about 72,000 clones listed, roughly 90% were seen once. Source: CD4+ or CD8+ T cells sorted from blood, taken in a trial of the OX40 agonist ivuxolimab. The receptor source for this set is an adult with an advanced solid tumor such as melanoma, head and neck, liver or kidney cancer.

J is TRBJ2-7 and V is TRBV7-6; possible D gene TRBD1, 6 bases. Germline V gene lookup returns CDR1 SGHVS and CDR2 FNYEAQ. The V and J ends lost 5 bases and 3 bases respectively, with 11 bases between them. The CDR3 loop spans 13 amino acids. The CDR3: CASSPGQSYEQYF. Written as DNA, the CDR3 is TGTGCCAGCAGCCCCGGACAGAGCTACGAGCAGTACTTC.

The V call is TRBV4-1, the J call TRBJ2-5; 11 nucleotides line up with TRBD2. The CDR3 is 18 amino acids. Germline-derived CDR1 and CDR2 are MGHRA and YSYEKL. V lost 3 bases to trimming and J lost 4 bases; unmatched junction nucleotides: 13. The CDR3 here is CASSQGSKLAGVGETQYF. CDR3 in DNA: TGCGCCAGCAGCCAGGGAAGTAAACTAGCGGGAGTTGGAGAGACCCAGTACTTC.

For the CDR3, the DNA is TGTGCCAGCAGCCGCGCTAGCGGGAGCTCCTACAATGAGCAGTTCTTC. Amino acid sequence: CASSRASGSSYNEQFF. This sequence joins TRBV5-8 and TRBJ2-1; 10 bases are a match to TRBD2. This CDR3 is 16 amino acids long. Germline assignment: CDR1 SGHTS and CDR2 YDEGEE. V lost 4 bases to trimming and J lost 0 bases; unmatched junction nucleotides: 4.

The chain is built from TRBV6-4 and TRBJ2-3; D is uncertain. The CDR3 totals 14 residues. CDR1 MRHNA and CDR2 SNTAGT come from the germline V gene. V gave up 6 bases and J gave up 2 bases, with 12 bases separating them. The CDR3 DNA reads TGTGCCAGCAGCACCTCCTCCGCCACAGATACGCAGTATTTT. Translated, it gives CASSTSSATDTQYF.

The V gene is TRBV18, the J gene TRBJ1-2; the match to TRBD1 covers 9 bases. V lost 3 bases, J lost 4 bases, and 6 bases stayed unmatched. Germline-derived CDR1 and CDR2 are KGHSH and LQKENI. The CDR3 contains 15 residues. CDR3 loop: CASSPETGGGYGYTF. The CDR3 DNA is TGTGCCAGCTCACCCGAGACAGGGGGAGGCTATGGCTACACCTTC.

To note about this clone: A read error may produce the germline difference seen at one junction end. The chain employs TRBV7-2 and TRBJ2-7; possibly TRBD1 or TRBD2 for D (5 bases each). The CDR3 sequence is 16 residues long. Germline V gives CDR1 SGHTA, CDR2 FQGNSA. The CDR3 DNA sequence: TGTGCCAGCACCTTACTCAACCACCAGCAGGGAGATGGGCAGTACTTC. It specifies CASTLLNHQQGDGQYF.

The chain has TRBV18 and TRBJ2-7, with 7 bases aligning to TRBD2. CDR1 is KGHSH and CDR2 is LQKENI in the germline V gene. This CDR3 spans 13 amino acids. The V and J ends lost 8 bases and 2 bases, in that order; junction bases with no gene match: 6. The CDR3 region is CASASGRAYEQYF. DNA for the CDR3: TGTGCCAGCGCTAGCGGACGTGCCTACGAGCAGTACTTC.

About this clone itself: Other DNA sequences in the same sample also yield this CDR3. The CDR3 DNA is TGCGCCAGCAGCACCCACTACGAGCAGTACTTC. As protein: CASSTHYEQYF. V gene TRBV5-1 combines with J gene TRBJ2-7, with unresolved D. Germline V lookup: CDR1 SGHRS, CDR2 YFSETQ. There are 11 residues in the CDR3. Between the trimmed V and J ends, which lost 4 bases and 3 bases, there was a span of 5 bases.

The chain recombines TRBV4-1 with TRBJ2-7; D is uncertain. Germline V gene data show CDR1 as MGHRA and CDR2 as YSYEKL. The CDR3 spans 13 residues. V shed 2 bases and J shed 4 bases, with 9 bases lying between them. The CDR3 nucleotides read TGCGCCAGCAGCCAATCTCACCGGTACGAGCAGTACTTC. Translated: CASSQSHRYEQYF.

The J gene is TRBJ2-5, the V gene TRBV7-2, with unresolved D. The germline CDR1 and CDR2 sequences are SGHTA and FQGNSA. This CDR3 has 11 amino acids. V lost 3 bases and J 5 bases, leaving 4 bases between the germline ends. The CDR3 bases are TGTGCCAGCAGCTTCGGGGAGACCCAGTACTTC. As protein: CASSFGETQYF.

A single count supports this clone. The chain is built from TRBV2 and TRBJ2-7; 8 positions agree with TRBD1. The junction had 1 base not matched to a gene; V was cut back by 0 bases and J by 0 bases. Germline lookup yields CDR1 SNHLY and CDR2 FYNNEI. CDR3 length: 15 residues. As DNA, the CDR3 is TGTGCCAGCAGTGAAGCGGGACAGGTCTCCTACGAGCAGTACTTC. This encodes CASSEAGQVSYEQYF.

The chain is built from TRBV7-2 and TRBJ2-1; 7 bases match TRBD1. The CDR3 sequence is 15 residues long. Trimming removed 5 bases from V and 2 bases from J; junction bases left unmatched: 6. Germline CDR1 is SGHTA and CDR2 is FQGNSA. CDR3 nucleotide sequence: TGTGCCAGCAGCCCTGACAGGGCCCCCTACAATGAGCAGTTCTTC. It specifies CASSPDRAPYNEQFF.

This clone was picked up one time. This chain links TRBV19 with TRBJ2-7; 7 positions agree with TRBD2. Looked up from germline, CDR1 is LNHDA and CDR2 is SQIVND (reference sequence). Trimming took 2 bases from V and 0 from J; bases not matched to a gene: 4. The CDR3 length is 15 residues. This CDR3 is CASSIMGGNSYEQYF. The CDR3 DNA follows: TGTGCCAGTAGTATAATGGGGGGGAACTCCTACGAGCAGTACTTC.

V gene TRBV7-6 combines with J gene TRBJ1-1, with a weak D call TRBD1 (5 bases). This CDR3 spans 15 amino acids. Trimming shortened V by 0 bases and J by 5 bases, and 13 bases separated the two germline ends. Germline-derived CDR1 and CDR2 are SGHVS and FNYEAQ. The chain's CDR3 is CASSLAPGRGTEAFF. DNA for the CDR3: TGTGCCAGCAGCTTAGCCCCAGGGCGGGGGACTGAAGCTTTCTTT.

V usage is TRBV11-2 and J usage is TRBJ1-2, with 7 bases lining up with TRBD1. The CDR3 spans 15 residues. CDR1 is SGHAT and CDR2 is FQNNGV in the germline V gene. The ends lost 4 bases at V and 8 bases at J; junction bases unmatched: 13. The CDR3 DNA reads as TGTGCCAGCAGCTCAATTTGGAGGGGGCAGTCGGGCTACACCTTC. Protein product: CASSSIWRGQSGYTF.

The chain joins TRBV7-9 to TRBJ2-3; 8 bases are a match to TRBD2. V lost 1 base and J lost 5; bases outside the gene matches: 8. Germline CDR1 reads SEHNR; CDR2 reads FQNEAQ (reference sequence). This CDR3 contains 16 residues. CDR3 amino acids: CASSLGYGGAEDTQYF. CDR3 bases: TGTGCCAGCAGCTTAGGATACGGGGGGGCAGAAGATACGCAGTATTTT.

The V gene is TRBV2, the J gene TRBJ2-3; possible D gene TRBD2, 5 bases. The V end lost 11 bases, the J end lost 3 bases, and 18 bases lay between the germline ends. The CDR3 loop spans 14 amino acids. The V gene's germline CDR1 is SNHLY and CDR2 FYNNEI. Here the CDR3 reads CAARVSEVTDTQYF. The DNA for the CDR3 is TGTGCCGCGAGGGTCAGCGAGGTGACAGATACGCAGTATTTT.

Comment on this clone: Additional DNA sequences in this sample encode the identical CDR3. The J gene is TRBJ1-2, the V gene TRBV7-2; 9 nucleotides line up with TRBD1. Germline loops: CDR1 SGHTA, CDR2 FQGNSA. Unmatched junction bases numbered 2, after V lost 4 bases and J lost 5 bases. The CDR3 is 13 amino acids. The CDR3 loop reads CASSSGQGYGYTF. DNA for the CDR3: TGTGCCAGCAGCTCGGGACAGGGTTATGGCTACACCTTC.

The chain combines TRBV5-1 with TRBJ2-3, with TRBD2 matching over 7 bases. This CDR3 has 14 residues. Trimming removed 4 bases from V and 4 bases from J; junction bases left unmatched: 6. Germline lookup yields CDR1 SGHRS and CDR2 YFSETQ. CDR3 in amino acids: CASSPGLVSDTQYF. CDR3 in DNA: TGCGCCAGCAGCCCCGGACTAGTATCAGATACGCAGTATTTT.

This chain joins TRBV28 and TRBJ1-1, with D perhaps matching TRBD1 (6 bases). Germline V gives CDR1 MDHEN, CDR2 SYDVKM. The ends were cut back, 3 bases at V and 0 bases at J, with 20 bases in the middle. The CDR3 extends over 18 amino acids. The CDR3 region has the DNA TGTGCCAGCAGTTTCTTGAGGCAGGGGAGGGCCTTGAACACTGAAGCTTTCTTT. This gives the protein CASSFLRQGRALNTEAFF.

The rearrangement uses TRBV7-2 and TRBJ2-2; 7 bases line up with TRBD1. Trimming cost V 6 bases and J 6 bases; bases outside gene matches: 10. The CDR3 is 15 amino acids. The germline V gene encodes CDR1 SGHTA and CDR2 FQGNSA. This CDR3 reads CASSQRQGGAGELFF. The CDR3 coding sequence is TGTGCCAGCAGTCAACGACAGGGTGGTGCCGGGGAGCTGTTTTTT.

The chain combines TRBV10-3 with TRBJ2-7; no reliable D call. The V end was cut by 4 bases, the J end by 0 bases, with 7 bases between. Per germline, CDR1 ENHRY and CDR2 SYGVKD. CDR3 length: 13 amino acids. CDR3: CAISAAGSYEQYF. The CDR3 DNA follows: TGTGCCATCAGTGCGGCAGGCTCCTACGAGCAGTACTTC.